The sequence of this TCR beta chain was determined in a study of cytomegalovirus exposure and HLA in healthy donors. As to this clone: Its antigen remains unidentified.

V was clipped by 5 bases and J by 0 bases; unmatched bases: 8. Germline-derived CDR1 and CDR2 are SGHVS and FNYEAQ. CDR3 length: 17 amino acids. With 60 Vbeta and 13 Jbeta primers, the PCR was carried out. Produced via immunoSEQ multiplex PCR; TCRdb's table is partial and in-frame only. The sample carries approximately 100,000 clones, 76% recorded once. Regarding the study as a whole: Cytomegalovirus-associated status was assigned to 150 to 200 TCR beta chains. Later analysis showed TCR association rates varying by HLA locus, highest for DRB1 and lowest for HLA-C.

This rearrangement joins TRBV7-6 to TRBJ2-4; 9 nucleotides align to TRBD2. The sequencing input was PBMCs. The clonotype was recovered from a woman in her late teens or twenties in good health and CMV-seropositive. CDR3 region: CASSPGLARVAKNIQYF. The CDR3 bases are TGTGCCAGCAGCCCGGGACTAGCCCGCGTAGCCAAAAACATTCAGTACTTC.